This TCR beta chain stems from a study of beta chain features in type 1 diabetes (dated by TCRdb to 2017 to 2018). Study-wide context: Mean age, gender distribution, total cell number and subset yield did not differ between patients and healthy donors. Across all samples, some 110,000,000 sorted cells were examined, and cell number per subset correlated strongly with RNA yield. In the study, recently diagnosed type 1 diabetes patients and matched healthy donors were compared on the TCRB repertoires of their sorted circulating CD4+ T cell subsets. Whereas all 28 donors provided naive and central memory subsets, regulatory and stem cell-like memory subsets were isolated from just 8 patients and about 8 healthy donors. What the study reported, not specific to this receptor: Because small numbers of individuals were included in the HLA sub-analyses, any influence of HLA type on TCRB rearrangement was left unresolved. Shorter templates might have been favored by PCR, but patient and control samples were amplified and corrected together, so both groups would have been affected equally by any skew. Because cDNA rather than genomic DNA was sequenced, highly expressing activated cells could have been over-represented, although no difference in activation and CD3 levels was found between groups. Naive, central memory and regulatory TCRB repertoires appeared to be more alike among patients than among healthy donors. In all four CD4+ subsets, TCRB CDR3 length was moderately but significantly shorter in type 1 diabetes patients. Fewer insertions and more nucleotide deletions at VDJ recombination sites were observed in patients with type 1 diabetes, implying thymic rearrangement abnormalities.

The High Capacity cDNA Reverse Transcription Kit was used to reverse transcribe all of the isolated RNA, meaning that expressed TCRB transcripts were what got sequenced. Deep immunoSEQ sequencing was performed on naive, central memory and regulatory T cell samples, with an average of roughly 3.3 million total reads per sample. Sorted cells were lysed in RLT buffer, and RNA was extracted using DNase-treated RNeasy Micro or Mini kits according to cell number. Each cell subset was processed on its own to prevent cross-contamination, while patient and healthy donor samples were processed together. The immunoSEQ multiplex PCR was used to amplify TCRB sequences from cDNA, generating 87-bp fragments that spanned the CDR3 region. Sequencing of the amplicons was done on the Illumina HiSeq platform. The authors' pipeline ran thus. PCR bias was computationally corrected using synthetic template baselines, reads within Hamming distance 2 were collapsed, and singletons that could not be merged were discarded. Reads were aligned against IMGT so that V, D and J genes, CDR3 length and insertions or deletions at six rearrangement sites could be assigned. Within each subset, clonotype counts were normalized to sorted cell number, after which true diversity and Gini coefficients were computed with the tcR R package. The overlap coefficient, calculated on TCRB nucleotide sequences, was used to quantify repertoire sharing. TCRdb holds this immuneACCESS table with in-frame rearrangements only. Some clones are missing; in checked studies, unresolved V genes explain under half, and the rest has no known cause. V, J and clone size are taken as reported in that table, and D and trimming were inferred from the DNA itself. Counted in this sample were under 150,000 clones; 6.9% of them appeared once. Of the sample, under 1.5% falls within the top ten clones.

Concerning this clone itself: No antigen is known for it. The junction departs from the called germline gene at one end, perhaps through a read error. Other DNA sequences in this sample translate to the same CDR3.

Taken from cysteine to phenylalanine, the CDR3 has 15 residues. This entry keeps only the CDR3 DNA: 45 bases, framed from base 1. CDR1 and CDR2 are read off the germline V gene as LGHNA and YSLEER. Each donor gave one peripheral blood draw, approximately 120 mL on average, collected into heparinised tubes. Naive, central memory, regulatory and stem cell-like memory CD4+ T cells were sorted on a BD FACSAria II using a panel including CD45RO, CCR7, CD25, CD127, CD95 and CD27. A purity above 95% was achieved for all sorted populations. Right away, PBMCs were isolated by Lymphoprep density gradient centrifugation and were stained directly, with no culture step. Samples were stained and sorted in pairs, with one healthy donor and one patient per experiment, so that batch effects were minimized.

The clonotype was recovered from a woman aged 25 to 45 in good health. The sample consisted of central memory CD4+ T cells from blood. The chain is assembled from TRBV4-3 and TRBJ2-2; perhaps TRBD1 is the D gene, with 6 bases matching. The CDR3 reads CASSPRGRDTGELFF. The nucleotide sequence is given as TGCGCCAGCAGCCCCAGGGGTAGGGACACCGGGGAGTTGTTTTTT.